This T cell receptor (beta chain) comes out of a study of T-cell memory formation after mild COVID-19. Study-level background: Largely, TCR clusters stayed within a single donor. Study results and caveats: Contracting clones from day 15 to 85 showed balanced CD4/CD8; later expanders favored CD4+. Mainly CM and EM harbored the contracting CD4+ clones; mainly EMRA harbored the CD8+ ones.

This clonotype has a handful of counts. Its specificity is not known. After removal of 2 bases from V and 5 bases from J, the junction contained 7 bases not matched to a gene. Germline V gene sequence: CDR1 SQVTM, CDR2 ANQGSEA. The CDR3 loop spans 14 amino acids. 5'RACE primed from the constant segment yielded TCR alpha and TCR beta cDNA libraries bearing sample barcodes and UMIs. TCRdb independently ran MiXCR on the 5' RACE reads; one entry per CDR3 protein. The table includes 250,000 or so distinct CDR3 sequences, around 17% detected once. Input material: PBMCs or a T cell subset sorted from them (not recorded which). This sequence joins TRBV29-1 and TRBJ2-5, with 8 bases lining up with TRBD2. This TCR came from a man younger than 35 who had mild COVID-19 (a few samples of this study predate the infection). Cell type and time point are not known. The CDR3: CSVELAGGGETQYF. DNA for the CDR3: TGCAGCGTTGAACTGGCGGGGGGCGGGGAGACCCAGTACTTC. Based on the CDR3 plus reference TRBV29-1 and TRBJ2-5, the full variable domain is SAVISQKPSRDICQRGTSLTIQCQVDSQVTMMFWYRQQPGQSLTLIATANQGSEATYESGFVIDKFPISRPNLTFSTLTVSNMSPEDSSIYLCSVELAGGGETQYFGPGTRLLVL.